Following are 17 T cell receptor beta chains from one sample sequenced in a study of immune evolution from preneoplasia to lung adenocarcinoma. Produced via immunoSEQ multiplex PCR; TCRdb's table is partial and in-frame only. The profile shows 7,500 to 10,000 clones, around 89% of them singletons. Sequenced input: FFPE invasive lung adenocarcinoma tissue. These receptors originate from a person aged 65-85 years with invasive lung adenocarcinoma. Some clones in this sample may be carry-over from other donors' samples.

The chain links TRBV2 to TRBJ2-7, with TRBD2 as a possible D gene (6 bases). The CDR3 has 14 amino acids. Germline CDR1 SNHLY, CDR2 FYNNEI. V was clipped by 10 bases and J by 2 bases, with 18 bases between them. The CDR3 sequence: CATGDGGVPYEQYF. The CDR3 DNA reads TGTGCCACCGGGGACGGAGGGGTCCCCTACGAGCAGTACTTC.

This clone was detected once. The rearrangement joins TRBV25-1 to TRBJ2-7; 8 positions match TRBD1. V shed 7 bases, J shed 3 bases, and the junction held 5 bases outside the gene matches. CDR3 length: 13 amino acids. Per germline, CDR1 MGHDK and CDR2 SYGVNS. CDR3 sequence (DNA): TGTGCCAGCATAGGACAGGGAGGCTACGAGCAGTACTTC. Its translation is CASIGQGGYEQYF.

This chain uses TRBV5-4 with TRBJ1-5; D not resolved. The germline CDR1 and CDR2 sequences are SGHNT and YYREEE (reference sequence). CDR3 size: 18 residues. The ends were cut back, 3 bases at V and 2 bases at J, with 21 bases in the middle. The CDR3 DNA is TGTGCCAGCAGCTCTTGGTGGAGGACGGGTAATTGCAATCAGCCCCAGCATTTT. Translation gives CASSSWWRTGNCNQPQHF.

The chain uses TRBV7-3 and TRBJ1-5; D unresolved. The V end lost 3 bases, the J end lost 4 bases, and 1 base lay between the germline ends. This CDR3 has 11 residues. The germline V gene has CDR1 SGHTA and CDR2 FQGTGA. The CDR3: CASSFNQPQHF. The CDR3 nucleotides read TGTGCCAGCAGCTTTAATCAGCCCCAGCATTTT.

The chain carries TRBV6-6 and TRBJ2-7; TRBD2 is a possible D gene (6 bases). CDR3 length equals 13 residues. The V gene lost 3 bases and the J gene lost 8 bases, with 14 bases spanning the gap. Germline-derived CDR1 and CDR2 are MNHNY and SVGAGI (reference sequence). CDR3 loop: CASSYQGLGQQYF. The DNA of the CDR3 is TGTGCCAGCAGTTATCAGGGACTGGGGCAGCAGTACTTC.

As DNA, the CDR3 is TGTGCCAGCAGTTTCCGTCTGGGCCAGCTCTCCTACGAGCAGTACTTC. This codes for CASSFRLGQLSYEQYF. The gene calls are TRBV28 and TRBJ2-7; D not resolved. This CDR3 region has 16 residues. The ends were cut back, 3 bases at V and 0 bases at J, with 15 bases in the middle. Germline values: CDR1 MDHEN, CDR2 SYDVKM.

V is TRBV30 and J is TRBJ2-1; 11 nucleotides line up with TRBD2. The CDR3 contains 13 residues. The germline V gene has CDR1 GTSNPN and CDR2 SVGIG (reference sequence). Trimming took 6 bases from V and 4 from J; bases not matched to a gene: 2. Here the CDR3 DNA reads TGTGCCTGTCGACTAGCGGGATACAATGAGCAGTTCTTC. It codes for CACRLAGYNEQFF.

This clone was detected only once. This sequence joins TRBV30 and TRBJ1-5, with 8 bases matching TRBD1. Germline values: CDR1 GTSNPN, CDR2 SVGIG (reference sequence). The junction had 4 bases not matched to a gene; V was cut back by 3 bases and J by 3 bases. CDR3 length: 14 amino acids. The CDR3 loop is CAWRKQGVNQPQHF. CDR3 coding DNA: TGTGCCTGGAGAAAACAGGGGGTCAATCAGCCCCAGCATTTT.

This clone has only one observation. The chain uses TRBV9 and TRBJ1-1; tentative D call: TRBD1 (5 bases). In germline, CDR1 is SGDLS, CDR2 YYNGEE. This CDR3 spans 15 amino acids. The V end was cut by 4 bases, the J end by 4 bases, with 17 bases between. CDR3 region: CASSSLGTPGTEAFF. CDR3 in DNA: TGTGCCAGCAGCTCCCTGGGGACCCCGGGCACTGAAGCTTTCTTT. The whole variable domain, remainder taken from reference TRBV9 and TRBJ1-1, is DSGVTQTPKHLITATGQRVTLRCSPRSGDLSVYWYQQSLDQGLQFLIQYYNGEERAKGNILERFSAQQFPDLHSELNLSSLELGDSALYFCASSSLGTPGTEAFFGQGTRLTVV.

This chain uses TRBV30 with TRBJ2-7; the D gene could be TRBD1 or TRBD2 (6 bases each). CDR1 and CDR2 from the germline V gene are GTSNPN and SVGIG (reference sequence). The V gene lost 3 bases and the J gene lost 2 bases, with 11 bases spanning the gap. This CDR3 has 13 residues. The DNA for the CDR3 is TGTGCCTGGAGCAAAGGGGGGACCTACGAGCAGTACTTC. Translation gives CAWSKGGTYEQYF.

V is TRBV27 and J is TRBJ2-4; TRBD2 might be the D (6 bases). Germline CDR1 MNHEY, CDR2 SMNVEV (reference sequence). Trimming stripped 2 bases from V and 3 bases from J, with 20 bases between. This CDR3 region has 18 residues. CDR3 residues: CASSLGPGGGQVKNIQYF. CDR3 in DNA: TGTGCCAGCAGTTTAGGCCCCGGGGGAGGACAAGTCAAAAACATTCAGTACTTC.

V and J are TRBV27 and TRBJ2-5; either TRBD1 or TRBD2 may fit D (5 bases each). The CDR3 totals 12 residues. Per germline, CDR1 MNHEY and CDR2 SMNVEV (reference sequence). V was trimmed by 6 bases and J by 5 bases, leaving 10 bases between them. CDR3 sequence: CASSPEGETQYF. The DNA of the CDR3 is TGTGCCAGCAGCCCTGAGGGGGAGACCCAGTACTTC.

This chain links TRBV9 with TRBJ1-5, with 8 bases fitting TRBD1. Per germline, CDR1 SGDLS and CDR2 YYNGEE. This CDR3 spans 15 amino acids. V lost 3 bases to trimming and J lost 5 bases; unmatched junction nucleotides: 7. CDR3 DNA: TGTGCCAGCAGCGCCACTGGACAGGGTGATCAGCCCCAGCATTTT. Protein product: CASSATGQGDQPQHF.

This clone has a handful of counts. The chain recombines TRBV7-9 with TRBJ2-7; D may match TRBD1 or TRBD2 (7 bases each). The V end was cut by 10 bases, the J end by 3 bases, with 16 bases between. There are 13 residues in the CDR3. Looked up from germline, CDR1 is SEHNR and CDR2 is FQNEAQ (reference sequence). The CDR3 here is CAIRGEGIYEQYF. The CDR3 region has the DNA TGTGCCATCAGGGGGGAGGGGATCTACGAGCAGTACTTC.

This chain joins TRBV30 and TRBJ2-7; TRBD2 matches 10 bases. V shed 4 bases and J 1 base; nucleotides not matched to a gene: 1. Germline assignment: CDR1 GTSNPN and CDR2 SVGIG (reference sequence). The CDR3 spans 13 residues. CDR3 coding DNA: TGTGCCTGGAAACTAGCGGGGTCCTACGAGCAGTACTTC. Protein product: CAWKLAGSYEQYF.

This clone showed up just once. The chain couples TRBV28 to TRBJ1-2; 7 bases line up with TRBD1. The CDR3 is 14 residues long. The trim removed 10 bases at V and 3 bases at J, leaving 11 bases unmatched. Germline assignment: CDR1 MDHEN and CDR2 SYDVKM. The CDR3: CATRREGADYGYTF. The CDR3 coding sequence is TGTGCCACTCGGCGCGAGGGGGCGGACTATGGCTACACCTTC.

The chain combines TRBV2 with TRBJ2-1, with TRBD2 matching 7 bases. This CDR3 is built from 14 residues. Germline V gene sequence: CDR1 SNHLY, CDR2 FYNNEI. J lost 4 bases, V lost 4 bases, and 4 bases had no gene match. Here the CDR3 reads CASSGLADYNEQFF. In nucleotides, the CDR3 is TGTGCCAGCAGTGGGCTAGCGGATTACAATGAGCAGTTCTTC.